This TCR beta chain emerged from a study of siplizumab effects on memory and regulatory T cells. On this clone itself: Its antigen is unidentified.

TCRdb's copy holds only in-frame clones and misses some; the assay was immunoSEQ multiplex PCR. This sample has just over 50,000 clones, with 95% to 98% found just once. Overall study findings and caveats: The naive T cell population seemed more diverse than memory cells and seemed a major contributor to the alloresponse.

CDR1 is GTSNPN, CDR2 SVGIG, per germline (reference sequence). The CDR3 spans 12 residues. The V end was cut by 5 bases, the J end by 5 bases, with 10 bases between. Specimen: naive CD4+ T cells sorted from blood. This TCR derives from a human donor in good health. This chain uses TRBV30 with TRBJ2-1, with a possible D match to TRBD2 (5 bases). The CDR3 DNA reads TGTGCCTGGGCCGGACTGAACAATGAGCAGTTCTTC. Protein sequence: CAWAGLNNEQFF.